The entry that follows covers one TCR beta chain sequence. The CDR3 has 15 residues. V lost 7 bases and J lost 9; bases outside the gene matches: 9. Per germline, CDR1 LNHDA and CDR2 SQIVND (reference sequence). The sample comes from a study of regulatory T cells in long-lasting Graves disease. Arm-PCR with iRepertoire HTBI primers amplified the CDR3 regions for these TCR beta libraries. Authors' analysis steps: Sample data revealed approximately 60 TRBV and 14 TRBJ segments. Each CDR3 protein gets one entry after TCRdb re-called the multiplex PCR reads with MiXCR. TCRdb, rather than the study authors, made the V and J calls. The data contain roughly 610,000 distinct CDR3 sequences, 15% to 20% of them singletons. The time point is: newly diagnosed GD, antithyroid drugs for less than 3 months. The TCR library used RNA extracted from PBMCs. A further study also used this sample, focusing on T cells in Graves' hyperthyroidism and ophthalmopathy. As reported in that work: Ophthalmopathy was separated from stable hyperthyroidism by a 13 V-J model.

The source is a woman in her twenties or thirties with Graves disease. The sequencing used peripheral blood mononuclear cells (PBMCs), collected at new diagnosis, from a patient treated with antithyroid drugs. This chain joins TRBV19 and TRBJ1-6, with 10 nucleotides matching TRBD1. CDR3 loop: CASTPAGQGPSPLHF. In nucleotides, the CDR3 is TGTGCCAGTACCCCGGCGGGACAGGGGCCTTCACCCCTCCACTTT.